This T cell receptor (beta chain) is drawn from a study of blood T cell repertoires in COVID-19. Across the study: Sites in the United States, Italy and Spain provided acute and convalescent COVID-19 samples. T cells, B-cell-depleted T cells, or PBMCs supplied cDNA or gDNA.

Authors' data handling: The authors estimated nucleated cell counts from reference gene primer amplification. Sequencing used immunoSEQ multiplex PCR; TCRdb keeps in-frame clones, though not all of them. From that table come the V and J calls and clone size; the DNA was used to work out D and trimming. The sample includes approximately 240,000 clones, 65% to 85% seen only once; the top ten take 3%. The V gene lost 8 bases and the J gene lost 4 bases, with 17 bases spanning the gap. CDR3 size: 14 residues. CDR1 and CDR2 (germline): MNHEY, SVGAGI. The source is a woman aged 25 to 45 who had recovered from COVID-19. The sequenced sample was peripheral blood. This rearrangement joins TRBV6-5 to TRBJ1-1, with unresolved D. The CDR3, as DNA: TGTGCCAGCGGAGGAATCCCAGGCACCACTGAAGCTTTCTTT. Translated, it gives CASGGIPGTTEAFF.